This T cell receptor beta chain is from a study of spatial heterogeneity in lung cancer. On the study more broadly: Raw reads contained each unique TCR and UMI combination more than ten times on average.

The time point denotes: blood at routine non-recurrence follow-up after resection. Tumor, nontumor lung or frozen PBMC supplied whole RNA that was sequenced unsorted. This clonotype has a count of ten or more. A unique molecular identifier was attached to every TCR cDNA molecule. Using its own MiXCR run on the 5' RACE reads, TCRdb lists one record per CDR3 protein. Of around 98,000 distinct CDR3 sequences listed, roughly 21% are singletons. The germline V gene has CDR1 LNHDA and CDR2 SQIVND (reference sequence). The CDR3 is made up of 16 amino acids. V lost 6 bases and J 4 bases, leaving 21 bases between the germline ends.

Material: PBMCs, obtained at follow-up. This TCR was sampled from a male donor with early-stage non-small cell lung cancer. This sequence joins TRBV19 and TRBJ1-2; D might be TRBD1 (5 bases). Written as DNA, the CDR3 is TGTGCCAGTAGCCCATCAAAGAGACAGACGCCCTATGGCTACACCTTC. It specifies CASSPSKRQTPYGYTF.